This is a list of T cell receptor beta chains from one sample in a study of PD-L1 blockade in urothelial cancer. Sequenced by immunoSEQ multiplex PCR; TCRdb stores in-frame clones only, minus some. The data hold fewer than 85,000 clones, with about four fifths observed a single time. The sequences come from PBMCs, collected around atezolizumab (anti-PD-L1) treatment. The source of these receptors is a woman in her 70s with urothelial cancer. The CDR3 runs from the conserved cysteine through the conserved F or W.

v_call	j_call	cdr3_aa
TRBV5-1	TRBJ2-5	CASSLAWREETQYF
TRBV19	TRBJ1-1	CASTRSEGYYTEAFF
TRBV19	TRBJ2-1	CASSKSGGAENEQFF
TRBV4-1	TRBJ1-3	CASSHTPQGNGNTIYF
TRBV6-6	TRBJ2-7	CASSYPGGPSSYEQYF
TRBV10-1	TRBJ2-1	CASSEAGRGDNEQFF
TRBV6-5	TRBJ2-1	CASSYLGLAGDNEQFF
TRBV29-1	TRBJ2-1	CSVSNLAGGPNEQFF
TRBV5-1	TRBJ2-5	CASSPNQETQYF
TRBV4-1	TRBJ2-7	CASSHRTGTAEQYF
TRBV5-4	TRBJ2-7	CASSFWDKSYEQYF
TRBV7-2	TRBJ1-2	CASSLGGQGINYGYTF
TRBV29-1	TRBJ2-7	CSVETGFGEVYEQYF
TRBV11-2	TRBJ2-5	CASSPRQGGQETQYF
TRBV27	TRBJ1-3	CASSYPGTDSFGNTIYF
TRBV6-5	TRBJ2-7	CASSFSSGGFIYEQYF
TRBV7-9	TRBJ2-1	CASSLGRGEQFF
TRBV4-3	TRBJ1-4	CASSRALGQGYEKLFF
TRBV7-8	TRBJ2-7	CASSLTSGGAANEQYF
TRBV2	TRBJ2-1	CASSSGTGMRGRQFF
TRBV19	TRBJ2-2	CASSPLAVNTGELFF
TRBV7-9	TRBJ2-4	CASSSYRAKNIQYF
TRBV11-2	TRBJ1-4	CASSQTGNLGEKLFF
TRBV11-3	TRBJ1-1	CASSLGGGVTEAFF